This TCR beta chain was found in a study of blood T cell repertoires in COVID-19. Study-level background: The United States, Italy and Spain provided the acute and convalescent COVID-19 samples.

There are 17 residues in the CDR3. The germline V and J ends were trimmed by 6 bases and 2 bases, with 20 bases remaining between them. The germline gives CDR1 MNHEY, CDR2 SMNVEV (reference sequence). In Seattle, patients joined the study during active infection and were tracked longitudinally. As processed by the authors: Amplifying reference gene primers gave estimates of nucleated cell counts. This table comes from immunoSEQ multiplex PCR, and its TCRdb copy is limited to in-frame clones, with some not included. The D gene and trimming were derived from the DNA, and the V and J assignments and clone size from that table. The sample consists of 150,000 to 160,000 clones, roughly 88% of them appearing once.

This receptor was taken from a man aged 55-75 years with COVID-19, enrolled during active disease. This chain connects TRBV27 to TRBJ1-5; D possibly corresponds to TRBD1 (5 bases). The sample taken for sequencing was peripheral blood. The CDR3 reads CASSPRLTAAGNQPQHF. In DNA, the CDR3 is TGTGCCAGCAGCCCACGATTGACAGCTGCTGGCAATCAGCCCCAGCATTTT.